The clone carrying this T cell receptor (beta chain) came up many times. Its target is not known. The sample is drawn from a study of neurological immune-mediated disorders. The wider study: Relapsing-remitting disease affected 31, and secondary progressive 3, of 34 multiple sclerosis patients.

With 4 bases removed from V and 1 base from J, the gap between germline ends came to 8 bases. Germline V gives CDR1 SGHRS, CDR2 YFSETQ. The CDR3 contains 13 residues. 5'RACE generated cDNA with 10-nucleotide random UMIs. MiXCR, applied by TCRdb to the 5' RACE reads, yields one record per CDR3 protein. The repertoire includes 60,000 to 80,000 distinct CDR3 sequences, under 5.5% of them detected once, and about 3.2% sits in the top ten. Notes on the study in general: Neither clinical nor MRI features were associated with the multiple sclerosis repertoire cluster.

The chain couples TRBV5-1 to TRBJ1-1, with D tentatively TRBD1 (5 bases). The sequenced sample was PBMCs. The clonotype was recovered from a woman in her forties or fifties with multiple sclerosis. CDR3 nucleotides: TGCGCCAGCAGCCAGACAGCGAACACTGAAGCTTTCTTT. This codes for CASSQTANTEAFF.